These 11 T cell receptor beta chains were sequenced from one sample in a study of blood T cell repertoires in COVID-19. Sequencing was performed with immunoSEQ multiplex PCR; in TCRdb, only in-frame clones are kept and a portion is missing. The data show under 450,000 clones, 83% seen once. Sequencing was carried out using PBMCs or T cells enriched from blood (not recorded which). These receptors were taken from a woman aged 50 to 60 who had recovered from COVID-19.

The chain uses TRBV11-3 and TRBJ2-1; D possibly corresponds to TRBD1 (5 bases). The germline V gene encodes CDR1 SGHNT and CDR2 YENEEA. V lost 1 base and J 1 base, leaving 5 bases between the germline ends. The CDR3 has 14 amino acids. Here the CDR3 reads CASSLAGSYNEQFF. The DNA of the CDR3 is TGTGCCAGCAGCTTAGCAGGGTCCTACAATGAGCAGTTCTTC.

The sample holds one count of this clone. The V and J genes are TRBV18 and TRBJ2-2; 12 bases are shared with TRBD2. Trimming at V came to 4 bases and at J to 3 bases, leaving 9 bases not matched to a gene. The CDR3 runs 18 residues. In germline, CDR1 is KGHSH, CDR2 LQKENI. The CDR3 coding sequence is TGTGCCAGCTCACGTTCGACTAGCGGGAGCCGTCACACCGGGGAGCTGTTTTTT. This encodes CASSRSTSGSRHTGELFF.

This chain connects TRBV6-6 to TRBJ1-2; 10 nucleotides match TRBD1. This CDR3 has 16 amino acids. CDR1 and CDR2 (germline): MNHNY, SVGAGI (reference sequence). Trimming removed 4 bases from V and 5 bases from J; junction bases left unmatched: 10. In nucleotides, the CDR3 is TGTGCCAGCAGTTCCCCCCGGGACAGGGGAGTTTATGGCTACACCTTC. Translating gives CASSSPRDRGVYGYTF.

The rearrangement uses TRBV11-3 and TRBJ1-1; 10 nucleotides line up with TRBD1. The length of the CDR3 is 17 residues. The junction had 10 bases not matched to a gene; V was cut back by 5 bases and J by 1 base. Germline CDR1 and CDR2: SGHNT and YENEEA. In DNA form, the CDR3 reads TGTGCCAGCAGCGTTGGGACAGGGGTTTTCAAGAACACTGAAGCTTTCTTT. Amino acid sequence: CASSVGTGVFKNTEAFF.

This chain connects TRBV5-1 to TRBJ2-5, with 8 bases that match TRBD2. The germline gives CDR1 SGHRS, CDR2 YFSETQ. J lost 1 base, V lost 0 bases, and 2 bases had no gene match. This CDR3 has 15 residues. This CDR3 is CASSLAGGGQETQYF. CDR3 sequence (DNA): TGCGCCAGCAGCTTGGCCGGGGGGGGCCAAGAGACCCAGTACTTC.

The chain employs TRBV9 and TRBJ2-2; 9 bases fit TRBD1. After removal of 3 bases from V and 7 bases from J, the junction contained 7 bases not matched to a gene. CDR1 SGDLS and CDR2 YYNGEE come from the germline V gene. CDR3 size: 15 residues. CDR3 nucleotide sequence: TGTGCCAGCAGCGACCTGGGACAGGGCGGCGGGGAGCTGTTTTTT. This encodes CASSDLGQGGGELFF.

The rearrangement uses TRBV5-6 and TRBJ1-1; D uncertain. V lost 0 bases to trimming and J lost 1 base, with 7 bases between them. Germline assignment: CDR1 SGHDT and CDR2 YYEEEE. The CDR3 runs to 14 residues. The CDR3 loop is CASSLASGNTEAFF. The CDR3 DNA reads as TGTGCCAGCAGCTTGGCCTCGGGGAACACTGAAGCTTTCTTT.

As to this clone: Other nucleotide sequences from this sample produce the same CDR3. This chain connects TRBV5-1 to TRBJ2-7, with TRBD1 identical over 9 bases. V was pared by 4 bases and J by 1 base, with 3 bases of the junction left unmatched. CDR1 and CDR2 from the germline V gene are SGHRS and YFSETQ. CDR3 length equals 14 residues. In DNA, the CDR3 is TGCGCCAGCAGCCCGGGACAGGGATCCTACGAGCAGTACTTC. The encoded protein is CASSPGQGSYEQYF.

The rearrangement joins TRBV2 to TRBJ1-5, with 8 positions matching TRBD1. This CDR3 has 15 residues. CDR1 is SNHLY and CDR2 is FYNNEI in the germline V gene. Losses at the gene ends were 4 bases for V and 13 bases for J; bases not matched to a gene: 15. Here the CDR3 reads CASSGSGQGPREQHF. CDR3 DNA sequence: TGTGCCAGCAGTGGTTCAGGACAGGGACCAAGGGAACAGCATTTT. Using reference TRBV2 and TRBJ1-5 for the parts outside the CDR3, the full variable domain is EPEVTQTPSHQVTQMGQEVILRCVPISNHLYFYWYRQILGQKVEFLVSFYNNEISEKSEIFDDQFSVERPDGSNFTLKIRSTKLEDSAMYFCASSGSGQGPREQHFGDGTRLSIL.

The CDR3 DNA follows: TGTGCCAGTAGTTTCGACAGCGGAGGGACTGAAGCTTTCTTT. Amino acids: CASSFDSGGTEAFF. The rearrangement uses TRBV19 and TRBJ1-1; D is perhaps TRBD1 (5 bases). Trimming stripped 5 bases from V and 5 bases from J, with 15 bases between. The CDR3 totals 14 residues. In germline, CDR1 is LNHDA, CDR2 SQIVND (reference sequence). Drawing the rest from reference TRBV19 and TRBJ1-1, the complete variable domain is DGGITQSPKYLFRKEGQNVTLSCEQNLNHDAMYWYRQDPGQGLRLIYYSQIVNDFQKGDIAEGYSVSREKKESFPLTVTSAQKNPTAFYLCASSFDSGGTEAFFGQGTRLTVV.

V usage is TRBV9 and J usage is TRBJ2-1; TRBD2 matches 7 bases. The CDR3 length is 14 residues. V lost 0 bases, J lost 5 bases, and 2 bases stayed unmatched. The germline gives CDR1 SGDLS, CDR2 YYNGEE. The CDR3 nucleotides are TGTGCCAGCAGCGTAGGACTAGCAAACAATGAGCAGTTCTTC. Protein product: CASSVGLANNEQFF.